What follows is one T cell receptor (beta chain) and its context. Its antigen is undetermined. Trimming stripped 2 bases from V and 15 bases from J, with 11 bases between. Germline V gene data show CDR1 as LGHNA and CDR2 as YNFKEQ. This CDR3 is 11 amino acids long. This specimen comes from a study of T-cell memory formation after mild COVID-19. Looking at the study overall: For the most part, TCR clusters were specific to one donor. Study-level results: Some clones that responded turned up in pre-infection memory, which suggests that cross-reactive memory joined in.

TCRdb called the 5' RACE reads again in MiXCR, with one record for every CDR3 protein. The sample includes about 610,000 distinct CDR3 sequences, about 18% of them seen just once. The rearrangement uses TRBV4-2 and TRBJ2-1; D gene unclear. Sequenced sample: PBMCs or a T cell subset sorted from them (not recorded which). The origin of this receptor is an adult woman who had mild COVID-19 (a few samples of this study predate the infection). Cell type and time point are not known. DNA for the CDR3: TGTGCCAGCAGCCAATCGGCGGATCTGTTCTTC. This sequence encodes CASSQSADLFF.